This is a list of T cell receptor beta chains from one sample in a study of blood T cell repertoires in COVID-19. The protocol was immunoSEQ multiplex PCR, while the TCRdb copy is restricted to in-frame clones and leaves out a portion. The table has a few hundred thousand clones, 80% to 90% seen once. Sequencing was carried out using PBMCs or T cells enriched from blood (not recorded which). Receptors originate from a woman aged 40 to 50 with acute COVID-19. Each CDR3 is given with its conserved first and last residue. Each record gives: D gene, J gene, clone size, V gene, CDR3 protein, CDR3 DNA. The D gene is left open where the match is weak. The size entry is marked missing in some rows and otherwise reads once, few, many or a size class.

- | TRBJ2-7 | - | TRBV5-4 | CASSLGQGRGEQYF | TGTGCCAGCAGCTTGGGACAGGGGAGGGGCGAGCAGTACTTC
- | TRBJ2-2 | - | TRBV10-3 | CAISESEGTGELFF | TGTGCCATCAGTGAGTCCGAGGGAACCGGGGAGCTGTTTTTT
TRBD2 | TRBJ2-1 | - | TRBV4-1 | CASSQASGGGISSYNEQFF | TGCGCCAGCAGCCAAGCTAGCGGGGGGGGAATAAGCTCCTACAATGAGCAGTTCTTC
TRBD1 | TRBJ1-4 | - | TRBV27 | CASRQRAGTGAFNEKLFF | TGTGCCAGCAGACAAAGGGCCGGGACAGGGGCCTTTAATGAAAAACTGTTTTTT
TRBD2 | TRBJ2-2 | - | TRBV4-3 | CASSRGGTSGRTNTGELFF | TGCGCCAGCAGCCGTGGCGGGACTAGCGGGAGGACCAACACCGGGGAGCTGTTTTTT
- | TRBJ2-7 | - | TRBV9 | CASSVGGTDSYEQYF | TGTGCCAGCAGCGTAGGCGGGACAGATTCCTACGAGCAGTACTTC
- | TRBJ2-2 | - | TRBV5-4 | CASTTARANTGELFF | TGTGCCAGCACCACCGCGCGAGCGAACACCGGGGAGCTGTTTTTT
TRBD2 | TRBJ2-3 | - | TRBV4-3 | CASSQALAARDTQYF | TGCGCCAGCAGCCAGGCACTAGCGGCTCGGGATACGCAGTATTTT
TRBD2 | TRBJ2-2 | few | TRBV7-9 | CASSTRLAGGPLGATGELFF | TGTGCCAGCAGCACCCGACTAGCGGGGGGGCCGCTTGGGGCCACCGGGGAGCTGTTTTTT
- | TRBJ1-1 | - | TRBV7-6 | CASSARGNTEAFF | TGTGCCAGCAGCGCCAGGGGGAACACTGAAGCTTTCTTT
- | TRBJ1-5 | - | TRBV5-1 | CASSLGDQGNGNQPQHF | TGCGCCAGCAGCTTGGGGGATCAGGGGAATGGCAATCAGCCCCAGCATTTT
TRBD2 | TRBJ2-7 | - | TRBV5-6 | CASSLVAGGYEQYF | TGTGCCAGCAGCTTGGTGGCGGGAGGGTACGAGCAGTACTTC
- | TRBJ1-1 | - | TRBV6-5 | CASSYSRGGGTEAFF | TGTGCCAGCAGTTACTCAAGGGGAGGGGGCACTGAAGCTTTCTTT
- | TRBJ1-6 | few | TRBV27 | CASSLRGQLSSYNSPLHF | TGTGCCAGCAGTTTACGGGGTCAACTGAGCTCCTATAATTCACCCCTCCACTTT
- | TRBJ1-5 | - | TRBV6-2/TRBV6-3 | CASSLDRIQPQHF | TGTGCCAGCAGCCTCGACAGAATTCAGCCCCAGCATTTT
- | TRBJ2-7 | - | TRBV3-1/TRBV3-2 | CASSPGVTSYEQYF | TGTGCCAGCAGCCCCGGGGTTACCTCCTACGAGCAGTACTTC
TRBD1 | TRBJ2-7 | few | TRBV5-5 | CASSEIEDRGLPYEQYF | TGTGCCAGCAGTGAGATAGAGGACAGGGGTCTCCCCTACGAGCAGTACTTC
- | TRBJ2-1 | - | TRBV4-3 | CASSQDWRGRYNEQFF | TGCGCCAGCAGCCAGGACTGGCGCGGTAGGTACAATGAGCAGTTCTTC
TRBD2 | TRBJ2-1 | - | TRBV3-1/TRBV3-2 | CASSQVGLAVYNEQFF | TGTGCCAGCAGCCAAGTGGGACTAGCGGTCTACAATGAGCAGTTCTTC
- | TRBJ1-6 | - | TRBV6-2/TRBV6-3 | CASSYSTAWSSYNSPLHF | TGTGCCAGCAGTTACTCGACAGCTTGGAGCTCCTATAATTCACCCCTCCACTTT
- | TRBJ2-1 | once | TRBV19 | CASSIQGLSGNEQFF | TGTGCCAGTAGTATCCAGGGATTGTCGGGCAATGAGCAGTTCTTC
- | TRBJ1-1 | once | TRBV27 | CASSLMAGANTEAFF | TGTGCCAGCAGTTTAATGGCAGGGGCAAACACTGAAGCTTTCTTT
- | TRBJ1-1 | - | TRBV6-2/TRBV6-3 | CASSSLGRPGVLAEAFF | TGTGCCAGCAGCTCCCTGGGCCGGCCGGGAGTCTTGGCTGAAGCTTTCTTT
- | TRBJ2-7 | - | TRBV7-3 | CASSPGASLGHEQYF | TGTGCCAGCAGCCCCGGCGCTAGCCTGGGCCACGAGCAGTACTTC
TRBD2 | TRBJ2-3 | - | TRBV4-3 | CASSQGGESWDTQYF | TGCGCCAGCAGCCAGGGGGGGGAGTCCTGGGATACGCAGTATTTT
TRBD2 | TRBJ2-7 | - | TRBV7-9 | CASSLLRGTSSYEQYF | TGTGCCAGCAGCTTACTGCGGGGGACGAGCTCCTACGAGCAGTACTTC
- | TRBJ2-5 | - | TRBV7-2 | CASSKQLRSQQETQYF | TGTGCCAGCAGCAAGCAACTACGTTCACAACAAGAGACCCAGTACTTC
TRBD1 | TRBJ1-2 | few | TRBV7-9 | CASSLALGQGSYTF | TGTGCCAGCAGCTTAGCTCTGGGACAGGGTAGCTACACCTTC
- | TRBJ1-6 | - | TRBV6-5 | CASSASSSYNSPLHF | TGTGCCAGCAGCGCGTCTAGCTCCTATAATTCACCCCTCCACTTT
TRBD1 | TRBJ1-5 | - | TRBV6-2/TRBV6-3 | CASSPPRQGAQPQHF | TGTGCCAGCAGCCCCCCACGACAGGGGGCTCAGCCCCAGCATTTT
- | TRBJ2-1 | - | TRBV9 | CASSVDYPSYNEQFF | TGTGCCAGCAGCGTGGACTACCCCTCCTACAATGAGCAGTTCTTC
TRBD1 | TRBJ1-2 | once | TRBV7-2 | CASSLPGTGYGYTF | TGTGCCAGCAGCCTCCCCGGGACAGGCTATGGCTACACCTTC
- | TRBJ1-1 | - | TRBV7-9 | CASSLVSYTEAFF | TGTGCCAGCAGCTTAGTCAGTTACACTGAAGCTTTCTTT
TRBD1 | TRBJ2-7 | - | TRBV14 | CASSPLGQGTYEQYF | TGTGCCAGCAGCCCCCTTGGACAGGGAACCTACGAGCAGTACTTC
- | TRBJ1-1 | - | TRBV29-1 | CSVDMGLNTEAFF | TGCAGCGTCGATATGGGCCTTAACACTGAAGCTTTCTTT
- | TRBJ2-1 | once | TRBV10-3 | CAISGGPGIYNEQFF | TGTGCCATCAGTGGCGGTCCGGGGATTTACAATGAGCAGTTCTTC
- | TRBJ1-3 | - | TRBV18 | CASSPRAQPRGSGNTIYF | TGTGCCAGCTCCCCAAGAGCCCAACCGCGCGGGTCTGGAAACACCATATATTTT